The rows below give T cell receptor beta chains drawn from one sample of a study of siplizumab effects on memory and regulatory T cells. Sequencing was performed with immunoSEQ multiplex PCR; in TCRdb, only in-frame clones are kept and a portion is missing. Here the sample spans about 120,000 clones, 90% to 95% being singletons. The source material was non-Treg CD4+ T cells sorted from blood. These receptors originate from a human donor in good health. Each CDR3 is given with its conserved first and last residue. The order of the fields is J gene, V gene, CDR3 length, clone size, D gene, CDR3 protein, CDR3 DNA. The D gene is left open where the match is weak. Expanded clones get a size class; other rows say once, few or many, or leave the size out.

j_gene: TRBJ2-7; v_gene: TRBV19; len: 13; abundance: NA; d_gene: NA; CDR3aa: CASSLEPRYEQYF; CDR3nt: TGTGCCAGTAGCCTCGAACCTCGCTACGAGCAGTACTTC
j_gene: TRBJ1-1; v_gene: TRBV6-1; len: 16; abundance: NA; d_gene: TRBD1; CDR3aa: CASSEWTGPMNTEAFF; CDR3nt: TGTGCCAGCAGTGAATGGACAGGGCCCATGAACACTGAAGCTTTCTTT
j_gene: TRBJ1-5; v_gene: TRBV7-9; len: 14; abundance: NA; d_gene: NA; CDR3aa: CASSGEGGGQPQHF; CDR3nt: TGTGCCAGCAGCGGAGAAGGGGGGGGCCAGCCCCAGCATTTT
j_gene: TRBJ1-1; v_gene: TRBV7-2; len: 13; abundance: NA; d_gene: TRBD1; CDR3aa: CASRRQGNTEAFF; CDR3nt: TGTGCCAGCAGAAGACAGGGGAACACTGAAGCTTTCTTT
j_gene: TRBJ2-5; v_gene: TRBV18; len: 15; abundance: NA; d_gene: NA; CDR3aa: CASSPPHLHQETQYF; CDR3nt: TGTGCCAGCTCACCGCCACACTTGCACCAAGAGACCCAGTACTTC
j_gene: TRBJ1-1; v_gene: TRBV6-5; len: 14; abundance: NA; d_gene: TRBD1; CDR3aa: CASRRDRLNTEAFF; CDR3nt: TGTGCCAGCAGGAGGGACAGATTGAACACTGAAGCTTTCTTT
j_gene: TRBJ2-7; v_gene: TRBV7-6; len: 16; abundance: NA; d_gene: NA; CDR3aa: CASSLVGGDKTYEQYF; CDR3nt: TGTGCCAGCAGCTTAGTGGGAGGGGACAAAACCTACGAGCAGTACTTC
j_gene: TRBJ2-7; v_gene: TRBV6-1; len: 14; abundance: NA; d_gene: TRBD1; CDR3aa: CASSEDGQGYEQYF; CDR3nt: TGTGCCAGCAGTGAAGACGGACAGGGCTACGAGCAGTACTTC
j_gene: TRBJ2-7; v_gene: TRBV25-1; len: 14; abundance: NA; d_gene: NA; CDR3aa: CASTGPKSTYEQYF; CDR3nt: TGTGCCTCCACAGGGCCCAAATCTACCTACGAGCAGTACTTC
j_gene: TRBJ2-1; v_gene: TRBV6-6; len: 11; abundance: few; d_gene: NA; CDR3aa: CASSRQDRQFF; CDR3nt: TGTGCCAGCAGTCGTCAAGATCGGCAGTTCTTC
j_gene: TRBJ2-1; v_gene: TRBV19; len: 17; abundance: NA; d_gene: TRBD2; CDR3aa: CASSQAISSGGAVEQFF; CDR3nt: TGTGCCAGTAGTCAGGCCATATCTAGCGGGGGGGCGGTTGAGCAGTTCTTC
j_gene: TRBJ2-7; v_gene: TRBV29-1; len: 14; abundance: NA; d_gene: NA; CDR3aa: CSVEVGGGSYEQYF; CDR3nt: TGCAGCGTTGAAGTGGGCGGTGGCTCCTACGAGCAGTACTTC
j_gene: TRBJ2-6; v_gene: TRBV5-4; len: 15; abundance: NA; d_gene: TRBD2; CDR3aa: CASSLRGAGANVLTF; CDR3nt: TGTGCCAGCAGCTTGCGGGGGGCTGGGGCCAACGTCCTGACTTTC
j_gene: TRBJ2-7; v_gene: TRBV7-8; len: 16; abundance: NA; d_gene: TRBD2; CDR3aa: CASSSSLAGAFYEQYF; CDR3nt: TGTGCCAGCAGCTCCTCCCTAGCGGGAGCATTCTACGAGCAGTACTTC
j_gene: TRBJ2-7; v_gene: TRBV7-8; len: 12; abundance: NA; d_gene: NA; CDR3aa: CASSFLGYEQYF; CDR3nt: TGTGCCAGCAGCTTTCTGGGATACGAGCAGTACTTC
j_gene: TRBJ2-2; v_gene: TRBV7-2; len: 13; abundance: NA; d_gene: TRBD2; CDR3aa: CANLAGSTGELFF; CDR3nt: TGTGCCAACCTAGCGGGAAGTACCGGGGAGCTGTTTTTT
j_gene: TRBJ1-2; v_gene: TRBV7-3; len: 14; abundance: NA; d_gene: TRBD1; CDR3aa: CASSLTTGAGGYTF; CDR3nt: TGTGCCAGCAGCTTAACGACAGGGGCAGGCGGCTACACCTTC
j_gene: TRBJ1-5; v_gene: TRBV6-1; len: 16; abundance: NA; d_gene: NA; CDR3aa: CASSDIQPTRDQPQHF; CDR3nt: TGTGCCAGCAGTGACATTCAGCCAACTAGGGATCAGCCCCAGCATTTT
j_gene: TRBJ2-5; v_gene: TRBV7-9; len: 13; abundance: NA; d_gene: NA; CDR3aa: CASSFDRQETQYF; CDR3nt: TGTGCCAGCAGCTTCGACAGACAAGAGACCCAGTACTTC
j_gene: TRBJ2-4; v_gene: TRBV12-5; len: 14; abundance: NA; d_gene: NA; CDR3aa: CASHDSGSGNIQYF; CDR3nt: TGTGCTAGCCATGATTCAGGGTCCGGAAACATTCAGTACTTC
j_gene: TRBJ2-3; v_gene: TRBV5-6; len: 15; abundance: NA; d_gene: NA; CDR3aa: CASSLVFSSTDTQYF; CDR3nt: TGTGCCAGCAGCTTGGTCTTTTCTAGCACAGATACGCAGTATTTT
j_gene: TRBJ2-2; v_gene: TRBV7-2; len: 15; abundance: NA; d_gene: NA; CDR3aa: CASSLVVRTTGELFF; CDR3nt: TGTGCCAGCAGCTTAGTGGTCCGGACCACCGGGGAGCTGTTTTTT
j_gene: TRBJ2-7; v_gene: TRBV12-5; len: 12; abundance: NA; d_gene: NA; CDR3aa: CASGPDSLRRYF; CDR3nt: TGTGCTAGTGGTCCTGACAGTTTACGGAGGTACTTC
j_gene: TRBJ1-5; v_gene: TRBV7-9; len: 17; abundance: few; d_gene: TRBD1; CDR3aa: CASSLYSQGAGNQPQHF; CDR3nt: TGTGCCAGCAGCTTATATTCACAGGGGGCAGGCAATCAGCCCCAGCATTTT
j_gene: TRBJ2-5; v_gene: TRBV5-4; len: 13; abundance: NA; d_gene: NA; CDR3aa: CASSLVPAETQYF; CDR3nt: TGTGCCAGCAGCTTGGTTCCGGCAGAGACCCAGTACTTC
j_gene: TRBJ2-3; v_gene: TRBV18; len: 12; abundance: NA; d_gene: NA; CDR3aa: CASSPGRNTQYF; CDR3nt: TGTGCCAGCTCACCAGGGAGAAATACGCAGTATTTT
j_gene: TRBJ2-7; v_gene: TRBV15; len: 14; abundance: NA; d_gene: NA; CDR3aa: CATSRPPVTYEQYF; CDR3nt: TGTGCCACCAGCAGACCTCCTGTGACCTACGAGCAGTACTTC
j_gene: TRBJ1-2; v_gene: TRBV5-1; len: 14; abundance: NA; d_gene: NA; CDR3aa: CASSFSPGFDGYTF; CDR3nt: TGCGCCAGCAGCTTTTCTCCGGGCTTCGATGGCTACACCTTC
j_gene: TRBJ2-1; v_gene: TRBV10-3; len: 18; abundance: NA; d_gene: TRBD1; CDR3aa: CAISESIGTASSYNEQFF; CDR3nt: TGTGCCATCAGTGAGTCGATAGGGACAGCGAGCTCCTACAATGAGCAGTTCTTC
j_gene: TRBJ1-2; v_gene: TRBV6-1; len: 15; abundance: NA; d_gene: TRBD1; CDR3aa: CASSPQGAINYGYTF; CDR3nt: TGTGCCAGCAGTCCACAGGGGGCTATTAACTATGGCTACACCTTC
j_gene: TRBJ2-7; v_gene: TRBV2; len: 15; abundance: once; d_gene: TRBD1; CDR3aa: CASSPPAGQGNEQYF; CDR3nt: TGTGCCAGCAGTCCACCTGCGGGACAGGGGAACGAGCAGTACTTC
j_gene: TRBJ2-2; v_gene: TRBV7-2; len: 15; abundance: NA; d_gene: NA; CDR3aa: CASSFGDFNTGELFF; CDR3nt: TGTGCCAGCAGCTTCGGGGACTTCAACACCGGGGAGCTGTTTTTT
j_gene: TRBJ1-2; v_gene: TRBV28; len: 14; abundance: NA; d_gene: NA; CDR3aa: CASSFSDRRGGYTF; CDR3nt: TGTGCCAGCAGTTTTTCCGACAGAAGGGGTGGCTACACCTTC
j_gene: TRBJ2-7; v_gene: TRBV5-1; len: 14; abundance: NA; d_gene: TRBD1; CDR3aa: CASSAEGTAYEQYF; CDR3nt: TGCGCCAGCAGCGCGGAAGGGACAGCCTACGAGCAGTACTTC
j_gene: TRBJ2-7; v_gene: TRBV18; len: 14; abundance: NA; d_gene: TRBD2; CDR3aa: CASSPGTSSYEQYF; CDR3nt: TGTGCCAGCTCGCCCGGGACTAGCAGCTACGAGCAGTACTTC
j_gene: TRBJ1-4; v_gene: TRBV5-4; len: 15; abundance: NA; d_gene: NA; CDR3aa: CASSFGATTNEKLFF; CDR3nt: TGTGCCAGCAGCTTTGGGGCGACAACTAATGAAAAACTGTTTTTT
j_gene: TRBJ2-1; v_gene: TRBV6-6; len: 14; abundance: NA; d_gene: TRBD1; CDR3aa: CASSYSEFNRGLFF; CDR3nt: TGTGCCAGCAGTTACTCGGAATTTAACAGGGGGCTGTTCTTC
j_gene: TRBJ2-1; v_gene: TRBV6-5; len: 15; abundance: once; d_gene: TRBD2; CDR3aa: CASSLGSSGPNEQFF; CDR3nt: TGTGCCAGCAGTTTGGGTTCTAGCGGGCCGAATGAGCAGTTCTTC
j_gene: TRBJ1-2; v_gene: TRBV6-1; len: 12; abundance: NA; d_gene: NA; CDR3aa: CASSESVAGYTF; CDR3nt: TGTGCCAGCAGTGAATCCGTAGCGGGCTACACCTTC
j_gene: TRBJ1-1; v_gene: TRBV5-1; len: 17; abundance: NA; d_gene: NA; CDR3aa: CASSWGTVGLWSTEAFF; CDR3nt: TGCGCCAGCAGCTGGGGGACGGTGGGTTTATGGAGTACTGAAGCTTTCTTT
j_gene: TRBJ2-7; v_gene: TRBV30; len: 15; abundance: NA; d_gene: NA; CDR3aa: CAWSLLTNGRYEQYF; CDR3nt: TGTGCCTGGAGTCTACTCACCAACGGAAGGTACGAGCAGTACTTC
j_gene: TRBJ2-5; v_gene: TRBV7-9; len: 14; abundance: NA; d_gene: NA; CDR3aa: CASSGTQGWETQYF; CDR3nt: TGTGCCAGCAGCGGCACGCAGGGGTGGGAGACCCAGTACTTC
j_gene: TRBJ2-7; v_gene: TRBV18; len: 13; abundance: once; d_gene: NA; CDR3aa: CASSPGFAYEQYF; CDR3nt: TGTGCCAGCTCACCAGGGTTCGCCTACGAGCAGTACTTC
j_gene: TRBJ1-2; v_gene: TRBV6-5; len: 14; abundance: NA; d_gene: TRBD1; CDR3aa: CASSRTGLAYGYTF; CDR3nt: TGTGCCAGCAGTAGGACAGGGCTTGCCTATGGCTACACCTTC
j_gene: TRBJ2-3; v_gene: TRBV7-2; len: 16; abundance: NA; d_gene: TRBD2; CDR3aa: CASSPAGRGSTDTQYF; CDR3nt: TGTGCCAGCAGCCCCGCCGGGCGGGGGAGCACAGATACGCAGTATTTT
j_gene: TRBJ1-2; v_gene: TRBV4-2; len: 15; abundance: NA; d_gene: NA; CDR3aa: CASSQGVGGAWGYTF; CDR3nt: TGTGCCAGCAGCCAGGGTGTAGGGGGGGCTTGGGGCTACACCTTC
j_gene: TRBJ2-1; v_gene: TRBV5-1; len: 16; abundance: NA; d_gene: TRBD2; CDR3aa: CASRPPGLGGLNEQFF; CDR3nt: TGCGCCAGCAGACCTCCGGGACTAGGCGGACTCAATGAGCAGTTCTTC
j_gene: TRBJ1-5; v_gene: TRBV19; len: 15; abundance: NA; d_gene: TRBD1; CDR3aa: CASLSQGTVYQPQHF; CDR3nt: TGTGCCAGCCTATCCCAGGGGACAGTTTATCAGCCCCAGCATTTT
j_gene: TRBJ2-7; v_gene: TRBV5-1; len: 14; abundance: NA; d_gene: TRBD1; CDR3aa: CASSPGQHIYEQYF; CDR3nt: TGCGCCAGCAGTCCGGGACAGCACATCTACGAGCAGTACTTC
j_gene: TRBJ2-7; v_gene: TRBV7-2; len: 15; abundance: NA; d_gene: NA; CDR3aa: CASSLGWAASYEQYF; CDR3nt: TGTGCCAGCAGCCTAGGATGGGCTGCATCCTACGAGCAGTACTTC
j_gene: TRBJ2-3; v_gene: TRBV9; len: 15; abundance: NA; d_gene: TRBD2; CDR3aa: CASSLREGYTDTQYF; CDR3nt: TGTGCCAGCAGCTTACGGGAGGGGTACACAGATACGCAGTATTTT
j_gene: TRBJ2-5; v_gene: TRBV9; len: 15; abundance: NA; d_gene: TRBD1; CDR3aa: CASSTRDRGQETQYF; CDR3nt: TGTGCCAGCAGCACCCGGGACAGGGGGCAGGAGACCCAGTACTTC
j_gene: TRBJ2-6; v_gene: TRBV19; len: 14; abundance: NA; d_gene: NA; CDR3aa: CASSTIVTGNVLTF; CDR3nt: TGTGCCAGTAGTACTATCGTGACAGGCAACGTCCTGACTTTC
j_gene: TRBJ2-3; v_gene: TRBV20-1; len: 11; abundance: NA; d_gene: NA; CDR3aa: CSANAGYTQYF; CDR3nt: TGCAGTGCCAACGCGGGGTATACGCAGTATTTT
j_gene: TRBJ2-3; v_gene: TRBV5-4; len: 16; abundance: NA; d_gene: NA; CDR3aa: CASRNARDHSTDTQYF; CDR3nt: TGTGCCAGCAGAAATGCTAGGGATCATAGCACAGATACGCAGTATTTT
j_gene: TRBJ2-1; v_gene: TRBV15; len: 15; abundance: NA; d_gene: TRBD2; CDR3aa: CATSRESGGYNEQFF; CDR3nt: TGTGCCACCAGCAGAGAAAGCGGGGGGTACAATGAGCAGTTCTTC
j_gene: TRBJ2-4; v_gene: TRBV7-9; len: 18; abundance: NA; d_gene: NA; CDR3aa: CASSFWRGTGLGKNIQYF; CDR3nt: TGTGCCAGCAGCTTCTGGCGGGGCACAGGCCTGGGCAAAAACATTCAGTACTTC
j_gene: TRBJ2-3; v_gene: TRBV11-3; len: 15; abundance: NA; d_gene: NA; CDR3aa: CASSLEGLAADTQYF; CDR3nt: TGTGCCAGCAGCTTAGAGGGGCTAGCCGCGGATACGCAGTATTTT
j_gene: TRBJ2-1; v_gene: TRBV9; len: 14; abundance: NA; d_gene: TRBD2; CDR3aa: CASSPTGGGNEQFF; CDR3nt: TGTGCCAGCAGCCCCACGGGGGGGGGCAATGAGCAGTTCTTC
j_gene: TRBJ2-3; v_gene: TRBV18; len: 14; abundance: NA; d_gene: NA; CDR3aa: CASSPEGSTDTQYF; CDR3nt: TGTGCCAGCTCACCGGAGGGATCCACAGATACGCAGTATTTT